The 16 T cell receptor beta chains listed next were all sequenced from one sample in a study of siplizumab effects on memory and regulatory T cells. Generated by immunoSEQ multiplex PCR, the TCRdb table keeps only in-frame clones and is missing some. The table records about 57,000 clones, 83% of them present only once. Material: memory CD4+ T cells sorted from blood. All receptors derive from a human donor in good health.

The chain is built from TRBV6-5 and TRBJ2-7; 11 nucleotides line up with TRBD1. CDR1 and CDR2 from the germline V gene are MNHEY and SVGAGI. The CDR3 contains 15 residues. The V segment lost 6 bases and the J segment 3 bases; nucleotides outside the gene matches: 7. The CDR3 DNA follows: TGTGCCAGCAGACTGGGACAGGGGGTAATCTACGAGCAGTACTTC. Its protein product is CASRLGQGVIYEQYF.

This clone was picked up one time. V and J are TRBV11-2 and TRBJ2-3; perhaps TRBD2 as D (6 bases). The V end lost 0 bases, the J end lost 2 bases, and 15 bases lay between the germline ends. The CDR3 covers 17 residues. CDR1 is SGHAT and CDR2 is FQNNGV in the germline V gene. The chain's CDR3 is CASSLEGSVAATDTQYF. The CDR3 DNA reads as TGTGCCAGCAGCTTAGAGGGGTCAGTAGCGGCCACAGATACGCAGTATTTT.

V and J are TRBV21-1 and TRBJ2-2. TRBV21-1 is classified as a pseudogene. The CDR3 is 15 residues long. The chain's CDR3 is CASSKGVGYTGELFF. Here the CDR3 DNA reads TGTGCCAGCAGCAAAGGGGTTGGGTACACCGGGGAGCTGTTTTTT.

The rearrangement joins TRBV5-8 to TRBJ2-1; D gene ambiguous. CDR1 and CDR2 from the germline V gene are SGHTS and YDEGEE. The CDR3 loop spans 11 amino acids. With 0 bases removed from V and 15 bases from J, the gap between germline ends came to 10 bases. CDR3 sequence reads: CASSLDYSRFF. The CDR3 bases are TGTGCCAGCAGCTTGGACTACAGTCGGTTCTTC.

The chain recombines TRBV5-6 with TRBJ2-7, with 9 bases identical to TRBD1. The CDR3 has 16 amino acids. The V and J ends lost 4 bases and 4 bases, in that order; junction bases with no gene match: 12. The germline V gene has CDR1 SGHDT and CDR2 YYEEEE. In nucleotides, the CDR3 is TGTGCCAGCAGCGCTATGCCGGGACAGGGAAGTTACGAGCAGTACTTC. Its translation is CASSAMPGQGSYEQYF.

The chain has TRBV5-1 and TRBJ2-3; D is uncertain. Germline V gene sequence: CDR1 SGHRS, CDR2 YFSETQ. The CDR3 is 14 amino acids. Deletions cut 1 base from V and 2 bases from J, with 8 bases between. This CDR3 reads CASSLSSYTDTQYF. CDR3 in DNA: TGCGCCAGCAGCTTGTCCAGTTACACAGATACGCAGTATTTT.

The gene calls are TRBV6-6 and TRBJ1-3; D gene uncertain. The CDR3 totals 15 residues. CDR1 is MNHNY, CDR2 SVGAGI, per germline (reference sequence). The germline V and J ends were trimmed by 6 bases and 2 bases, with 14 bases remaining between them. CDR3 nucleotide sequence: TGTGCCAGCAGACACGGAACAGAGACTGGAAACACCATATATTTT. Translating it yields CASRHGTETGNTIYF.

The chain recombines TRBV28 with TRBJ2-2; 13 bases agree with TRBD2. Germline V gene lookup returns CDR1 MDHEN and CDR2 SYDVKM. The CDR3 has 15 residues. The ends lost 8 bases at V and 4 bases at J; junction bases unmatched: 4. This CDR3 is CASGGLAGTTGELFF. As DNA, the CDR3 is TGTGCCAGCGGGGGACTAGCGGGGACCACCGGGGAGCTGTTTTTT. The variable domain in full, completed from reference TRBV28 and TRBJ2-2, reads DVKVTQSSRYLVKRTGEKVFLECVQDMDHENMFWYRQDPGLGLRLIYFSYDVKMKEKGDIPEGYSVSREKKERFSLILESASTNQTSMYLCASGGLAGTTGELFFGEGSRLTVL.

The gene calls are TRBV27 and TRBJ1-5; D may be TRBD1 (6 bases). The CDR3 consists of 15 residues. V gave up 2 bases and J gave up 7 bases, with 15 bases separating them. Germline values: CDR1 MNHEY, CDR2 SMNVEV (reference sequence). CDR3 DNA: TGTGCCAGCAGTTTACCGACCGGGGGCACCCAGCCCCAGCATTTT. This encodes CASSLPTGGTQPQHF.

The CDR3: CAWSVRTGLEAFF. CDR3 sequence (DNA): TGTGCCTGGAGTGTACGTACAGGGCTTGAAGCTTTCTTT. The V call is TRBV30, the J call TRBJ1-1, with D possibly matching TRBD1 (6 bases). Trimming left V 0 bases short and J 7 bases short, with 12 bases between. CDR1 is GTSNPN, CDR2 SVGIG, per germline (reference sequence). CDR3 length equals 13 residues.

The genes are TRBV18 and TRBJ2-5; D unresolved. CDR3 length: 15 amino acids. Germline lookup yields CDR1 KGHSH and CDR2 LQKENI. V was cut by 2 bases and J by 9 bases, with 19 bases left in between. The CDR3 is CASSPTYSSPGAQYF. The DNA of the CDR3 is TGTGCCAGCTCACCAACCTATTCATCCCCGGGCGCCCAGTACTTC.

The chain couples TRBV14 to TRBJ2-4; possibly TRBD1 or TRBD2 for D (6 bases each). The CDR3 extends over 16 amino acids. Germline V CDR1 and CDR2: SGHDN, FVKESK. V was shortened by 3 bases and J by 5 bases, with 17 bases between the two germline ends. The CDR3 loop reads CASSQSTGRRENIQYF. CDR3 DNA sequence: TGTGCCAGCAGCCAGTCTACAGGGAGGCGGGAAAACATTCAGTACTTC.

The chain carries TRBV7-8 and TRBJ1-1; D gene unclear. This CDR3 is built from 13 residues. The germline V gene encodes CDR1 SGHVS and CDR2 FQNEAQ. V was shortened by 1 base and J by 1 base, with 4 bases between the two germline ends. The chain's CDR3 is CASSLEGNTEAFF. The CDR3 DNA reads TGTGCCAGCAGCTTAGAGGGGAACACTGAAGCTTTCTTT.

This clone was counted once. The CDR3 DNA follows: TGTGCCAGCAGTTTATCGAGGGCTAGCACAGATACGCAGTATTTT. Its translation is CASSLSRASTDTQYF. The rearrangement uses TRBV27 and TRBJ2-3; perhaps TRBD2 as D (5 bases). Germline values: CDR1 MNHEY, CDR2 SMNVEV (reference sequence). The CDR3 runs 15 residues. V was clipped by 0 bases and J by 0 bases, with 7 bases between them.

The rearrangement uses TRBV7-9 and TRBJ2-3; D is ambiguous. The CDR3 extends over 16 amino acids. Trimming removed 5 bases from V and 4 bases from J, with 19 bases in between. Germline lookup yields CDR1 SEHNR and CDR2 FQNEAQ (reference sequence). The CDR3 nucleotides read TGTGCCAGCAGCCTCTCGTGGGTATCGGTGGCAGATACGCAGTATTTT. This translates into CASSLSWVSVADTQYF.

This chain connects TRBV14 to TRBJ2-3; TRBD2 aligns across 14 bases. V lost 0 bases to trimming and J lost 3 bases; unmatched junction nucleotides: 5. This CDR3 has 18 amino acids. Germline V lookup: CDR1 SGHDN, CDR2 FVKESK. CDR3 DNA: TGTGCCAGCAGCCAAGATACGGGACTAGCGGGGGTTACAGATACGCAGTATTTT. Translated: CASSQDTGLAGVTDTQYF.